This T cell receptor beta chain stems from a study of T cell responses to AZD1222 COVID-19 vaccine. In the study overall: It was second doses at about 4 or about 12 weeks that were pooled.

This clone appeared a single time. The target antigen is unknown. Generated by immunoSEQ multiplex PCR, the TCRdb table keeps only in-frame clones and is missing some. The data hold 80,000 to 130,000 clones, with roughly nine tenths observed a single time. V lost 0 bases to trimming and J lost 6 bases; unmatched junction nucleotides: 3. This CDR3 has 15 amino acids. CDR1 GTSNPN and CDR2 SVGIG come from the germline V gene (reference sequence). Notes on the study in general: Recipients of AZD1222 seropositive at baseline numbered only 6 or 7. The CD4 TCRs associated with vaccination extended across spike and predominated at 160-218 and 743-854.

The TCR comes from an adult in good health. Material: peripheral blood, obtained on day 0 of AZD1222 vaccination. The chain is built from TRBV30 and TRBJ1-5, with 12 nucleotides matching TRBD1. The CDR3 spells CAWSVGQGATQPQHF. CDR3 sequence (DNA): TGTGCCTGGAGTGTGGGACAGGGGGCCACTCAGCCCCAGCATTTT.